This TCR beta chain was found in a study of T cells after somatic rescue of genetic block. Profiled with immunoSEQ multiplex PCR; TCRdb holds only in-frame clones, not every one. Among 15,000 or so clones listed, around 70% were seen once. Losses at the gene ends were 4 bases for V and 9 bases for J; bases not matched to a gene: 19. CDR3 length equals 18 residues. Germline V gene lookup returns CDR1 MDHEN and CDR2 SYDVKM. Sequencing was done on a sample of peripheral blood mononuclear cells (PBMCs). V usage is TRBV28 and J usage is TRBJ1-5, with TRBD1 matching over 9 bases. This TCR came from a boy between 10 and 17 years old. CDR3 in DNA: TGTGCCAGCAGTTCTTTAACCGGGACAGGGTTTAGAGCGTGGCCCCAGCATTTT. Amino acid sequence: CASSSLTGTGFRAWPQHF. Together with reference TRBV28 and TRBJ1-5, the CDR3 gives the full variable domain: DVKVTQSSRYLVKRTGEKVFLECVQDMDHENMFWYRQDPGLGLRLIYFSYDVKMKEKGDIPEGYSVSREKKERFSLILESASTNQTSMYLCASSSLTGTGFRAWPQHFGDGTRLSIL.